This T cell receptor (beta chain) was observed in a study of cytomegalovirus exposure and HLA in healthy donors. Clones were sequenced by immunoSEQ multiplex PCR, and TCRdb holds only the in-frame ones, with some missing. Among 150,000 to 200,000 clones listed, around four fifths were seen once. The CDR3 runs to 17 residues. Germline V gives CDR1 LGHNA, CDR2 YSLEER. Deletions cut 1 base from V and 1 base from J, with 16 bases between. A remark on this clone: Its antigen is not identified.

Findings and caveats of the study: The authors enumerated over 150 TCR beta chains as linked to cytomegalovirus.

V is TRBV4-3 and J is TRBJ1-1, with D perhaps matching TRBD1 (6 bases). The specimen was PBMCs. This TCR was sampled from a man aged 25 to 45 in good health and CMV-seropositive. The CDR3 DNA reads as TGCGCCAGCAGCCAAGGGGACAAAGGAAGCGGGAACACTGAAGCTTTCTTT. Protein sequence: CASSQGDKGSGNTEAFF.